The 4 T cell receptor beta chains presented below share a single source sample, sequenced in a study of cytomegalovirus exposure and HLA in healthy donors. Measured with immunoSEQ multiplex PCR; TCRdb has only the in-frame clones, and not every one. Seen here are more than 65,000 clones, about 92% observed once, and the top ten hold 0.65% to 0.8%. The sample was PBMCs. The receptor source for this set is a man aged 18-30 years in good health and CMV-seronegative.

This sequence joins TRBV18 and TRBJ1-1; maybe TRBD1 (6 bases). The CDR3 has 15 residues. V gave up 3 bases and J gave up 1 base, with 12 bases separating them. Per the germline V gene, CDR1 is KGHSH and CDR2 is LQKENI. The CDR3 is CASSPPGTRNTEAFF. The DNA for the CDR3 is TGTGCCAGCTCACCCCCCGGGACAAGGAACACTGAAGCTTTCTTT.

The chain joins TRBV30 to TRBJ2-7; TRBD1 aligns across 8 bases. This CDR3 has 13 residues. CDR1 GTSNPN and CDR2 SVGIG come from the germline V gene (reference sequence). After removal of 7 bases from V and 0 bases from J, the junction contained 5 bases not matched to a gene. The CDR3, as DNA: TGTGCCTCAGCCAGGGGGCCCTCCTACGAGCAGTACTTC. Protein: CASARGPSYEQYF.

This chain uses TRBV4-2 with TRBJ2-1; maybe TRBD1 (6 bases). The CDR3 is 15 residues long. V lost 4 bases to trimming and J lost 0 bases, with 10 bases between them. Germline V gene sequence: CDR1 LGHNA, CDR2 YNFKEQ. CDR3 sequence: CASSPGTTSYNEQFF. The CDR3 DNA reads as TGTGCCAGCAGCCCAGGGACAACCTCCTACAATGAGCAGTTCTTC.

The chain employs TRBV15 and TRBJ2-7; 13 nucleotides line up with TRBD2. CDR1 is LNHNV, CDR2 YYDKDF, per germline (reference sequence). The CDR3 runs 18 residues. J was trimmed by 6 bases and V by 5 bases; bases with no gene match: 16. Written as DNA, the CDR3 is TGTGCCACCAGCCACTCGGGGACTAGCGGGATTACGGCGAGCGAGCAGTACTTC. Its protein is CATSHSGTSGITASEQYF.